The source of this T cell receptor (beta chain) is a study of beta chain features in type 1 diabetes. In the case of this clone: Its matching antigen is unknown. The identical CDR3 is also encoded by other nucleotide sequences in the sample.

Germline V gives CDR1 MDHEN, CDR2 SYDVKM. V gave up 5 bases and J gave up 4 bases, with 3 bases separating them. The CDR3 totals 10 residues. General observations from the study: Across all four CD4+ subsets, people with type 1 diabetes showed modestly shorter TCRB CDR3s.

The study reverse transcribed the entire isolated RNA, so it sequenced expressed TCRB transcripts. Here immunoSEQ multiplex PCR was the method, and the copy in TCRdb shows in-frame clones only, minus some. The data contain 500,000 to 800,000 clones, roughly an eighth of them singletons. Sequenced input: naive CD4+ T cells from blood. The chain carries TRBV28 and TRBJ2-7, with D unclear. This clonotype originated in a man aged 25-45 years with type 1 diabetes. The CDR3 DNA reads as TGTGCCAGCAGTACGTACGAGCAGTACTTC. It codes for CASSTYEQYF.